Described below is a single T cell receptor (beta chain) sequence and its context. The data were taken from a study of blood T cell repertoires in COVID-19. Study overall: T cells, B-cell-depleted T cells, or PBMCs supplied cDNA or gDNA.

Method: immunoSEQ multiplex PCR; TCRdb's copy keeps in-frame clones and lacks some. The sample lists 13,000 to 15,000 clones, approximately 92% occurring once. Between the trimmed V and J ends, which lost 6 bases and 8 bases, there was a span of 14 bases. Germline values: CDR1 SGHAT, CDR2 FQNNGV. The CDR3 runs 13 residues. This clonotype originated in a human donor with active COVID-19. The donor label of this sample is uncertain. Sequenced sample: peripheral blood. The gene calls are TRBV11-2 and TRBJ2-1; D unclear. The CDR3 reads CASRPGSRDEQFF. In DNA form, the CDR3 reads TGTGCCAGCAGACCCGGGTCTCGCGATGAGCAGTTCTTC. The full variable domain, completed using reference TRBV11-2 and TRBJ2-1, is EAGVAQSPRYKIIEKRQSVAFWCNPISGHATLYWYQQILGQGPKLLIQFQNNGVVDDSQLPKDRFSAERLKGVDSTLKIQPAKLEDSAVYLCASRPGSRDEQFFGPGTRLTVL.